The 11 T cell receptor beta chains listed next were all sequenced from one sample in a study of T-cell reconstitution after alpha-beta-depleted transplantation in children. The authors prepared the TCRbeta library with unique molecular identifiers. TCRdb independently ran MiXCR on the PCR reads; one entry per CDR3 protein. Here the sample spans roughly 610,000 distinct CDR3 sequences, 10% to 13% being singletons. The sample was PBMCs from the stem cell graft donor, taken from the stem cell graft. These receptors were collected from a human donor who donated a stem cell graft to a child with acute myeloid leukemia.

This clonotype was seen a handful of times. The V call is TRBV6-1, the J call TRBJ1-5; D is undetermined. V lost 4 bases and J lost 2, with 12 bases in between. Germline V gene lookup returns CDR1 MNHNS and CDR2 SASEGT. The CDR3 has 15 residues. CDR3 region: CASSGRSGGNQPQHF. In DNA, the CDR3 is TGTGCCAGCAGTGGGCGCAGTGGGGGCAATCAGCCCCAGCATTTT.

The chain joins TRBV28 to TRBJ1-6, with D perhaps TRBD1 (5 bases). Germline V lookup: CDR1 MDHEN, CDR2 SYDVKM. The CDR3 covers 15 residues. Trimming left V 2 bases short and J 7 bases short, with 12 bases between. Here the CDR3 reads CASSLGAFLNSPLHF. The DNA for the CDR3 is TGTGCCAGCAGTTTAGGGGCGTTTTTGAATTCACCCCTCCACTTT. The variable domain in full, completed from reference TRBV28 and TRBJ1-6, reads DVKVTQSSRYLVKRTGEKVFLECVQDMDHENMFWYRQDPGLGLRLIYFSYDVKMKEKGDIPEGYSVSREKKERFSLILESASTNQTSMYLCASSLGAFLNSPLHFGNGTRLTVT.

This clonotype was seen ten or more times. The rearrangement uses TRBV20-1 and TRBJ2-7; maybe TRBD1 (5 bases). Germline V gene data show CDR1 as DFQATT and CDR2 as SNEGSKA (reference sequence). V dropped 4 bases and J dropped 2 bases, with 12 bases sitting between them. This CDR3 is built from 13 residues. CDR3 coding DNA: TGCAGTGCTACTGGACAAAATGCCTACGAGCAGTACTTC. Its protein is CSATGQNAYEQYF.

In its sample, this clonotype was seen a few times. V gene TRBV10-3 combines with J gene TRBJ1-5; unclear D gene. The CDR3 is made up of 14 amino acids. Trimming stripped 10 bases from V and 0 bases from J, with 13 bases between. Germline CDR1 is ENHRY and CDR2 is SYGVKD. The CDR3 region has the DNA TGTGCCACCCTAAATCAGGATAGCAATCAGCCCCAGCATTTT. It codes for CATLNQDSNQPQHF.

A few counts support this clonotype. The chain joins TRBV11-2 to TRBJ2-1, with TRBD2 identical over 8 bases. Germline CDR1 reads SGHAT; CDR2 reads FQNNGV. The V and J ends lost 1 base and 5 bases, in that order; junction bases with no gene match: 4. CDR3 length: 15 residues. The CDR3 reads CASSLGATSDNEQFF. CDR3 coding DNA: TGTGCCAGCAGCTTAGGTGCGACTAGCGACAATGAGCAGTTCTTC.

A note on this clonotype: At one end, the junction sequence differs from germline, possibly due to a read error. This chain connects TRBV9 to TRBJ2-1; no definite D call. In germline, CDR1 is SGDLS, CDR2 YYNGEE. The CDR3 has 14 residues. CDR3 DNA: TGTGCCAGCGGCGTAGCACCTACTGCCAATGAGCAGTTCTTC. It encodes CASGVAPTANEQFF.

This clonotype was seen only a few times. The gene calls are TRBV20-1 and TRBJ2-1; tentatively, D is TRBD2 (5 bases). The V gene lost 8 bases and the J gene lost 4 bases, with 18 bases spanning the gap. The CDR3 consists of 14 residues. CDR1 and CDR2 from the germline V gene are DFQATT and SNEGSKA (reference sequence). The chain's CDR3 is CSTSRAGGYNEQFF. Here the CDR3 DNA reads TGCAGTACCTCACGGGCGGGTGGATACAATGAGCAGTTCTTC.

This clonotype was detected a few times. V usage is TRBV3-1 and J usage is TRBJ2-5; 7 positions agree with TRBD1. The CDR3 covers 15 residues. After removal of 3 bases from V and 5 bases from J, the junction contained 9 bases not matched to a gene. In germline, CDR1 is LGHDT, CDR2 YNNKEL (reference sequence). Here the CDR3 reads CASSQEIQGLETQYF. DNA of the CDR3: TGTGCCAGCAGCCAGGAGATACAGGGGTTGGAGACCCAGTACTTC.

The V call is TRBV6-2 or TRBV6-3, the J call TRBJ2-2; TRBD2 matches at 7 bases. The CDR3 spans 15 residues. CDR1 MNHEY and CDR2 SVGEGT come from the germline V gene. Germline trimming cut 9 bases from V and 4 bases from J; bases unmatched to any gene: 11. The CDR3 sequence: CASFLGGSLTGELFF. The DNA for the CDR3 is TGTGCCAGTTTCCTCGGCGGGAGCCTCACCGGGGAGCTGTTTTTT.

This clonotype appeared many times. V is TRBV12-3 or TRBV12-4 and J is TRBJ2-2; D gene uncertain. Trimming removed 6 bases at V and 4 bases at J, with 9 bases between. This CDR3 is built from 13 residues. The DNA for the CDR3 is TGTGCCAGCAGCCCTGACTCCACCGGGGAGCTGTTTTTT. Translation: CASSPDSTGELFF.

This rearrangement joins TRBV18 to TRBJ2-2; D is possibly TRBD1 or TRBD2 (5 bases each). The CDR3 runs to 15 residues. Trimming took 10 bases from V and 0 from J, leaving 15 bases between them. The germline CDR1 and CDR2 sequences are KGHSH and LQKENI. The CDR3 DNA follows: TGTGCCACCCGAGGGACGGACTCGAACACCGGGGAGCTGTTTTTT. It encodes CATRGTDSNTGELFF.